Below, 9 T cell receptor beta chains from the same sample are listed, as sequenced in a study of blood T cell repertoires in COVID-19. Data came from immunoSEQ multiplex PCR; TCRdb stores just in-frame clones and leaves some out. The sample lists 120,000 or so clones; over 60% were seen once. Sequenced material: peripheral blood. Receptors were obtained from a woman of 80 years or more with acute or convalescent COVID-19.

V gene TRBV11-3 combines with J gene TRBJ2-7, with TRBD2 matching 11 bases. CDR3 length: 14 amino acids. CDR1 is SGHNT and CDR2 is YENEEA in the germline V gene. V dropped 3 bases and J dropped 6; count of bases not matched to a gene: 4. The CDR3, as DNA: TGTGCCAGCAGCTTGACTAGCGGGAACCTCGAGCAGTACTTC. Its translation is CASSLTSGNLEQYF. Combining the CDR3 with reference TRBV11-3 and TRBJ2-7 gives the whole variable domain EAGVVQSPRYKIIEKKQPVAFWCNPISGHNTLYWYLQNLGQGPELLIRYENEEAVDDSQLPKDRFSAERLKGVDSTLKIQPAELGDSAVYLCASSLTSGNLEQYFGPGTRLTVT.

The J gene is TRBJ2-7, the V gene TRBV7-9; D unclear. CDR3 size: 15 residues. Trimming took off 3 bases at V and 2 bases at J, with 14 bases between the two ends. CDR1 is SEHNR, CDR2 FQNEAQ, per germline (reference sequence). The CDR3 bases are TGTGCCAGCAGCTTTCGTACAGCTCTACCCTACGAGCAGTACTTC. This codes for CASSFRTALPYEQYF.

The V gene is TRBV5-1, the J gene TRBJ1-1; 8 bases fit TRBD1. Germline-derived CDR1 and CDR2 are SGHRS and YFSETQ. The CDR3 has 17 residues. V was clipped by 3 bases and J by 0 bases; unmatched bases: 10. CDR3 nucleotide sequence: TGCGCCAGCAGCTGGACAGGGTTTGGGTTTATGAACACTGAAGCTTTCTTT. Translated: CASSWTGFGFMNTEAFF.

This chain connects TRBV6-4 to TRBJ2-1; TRBD2 matches 14 bases. Losses at the gene ends were 4 bases for V and 8 bases for J; bases not matched to a gene: 4. The CDR3 covers 15 residues. Germline V gives CDR1 MRHNA, CDR2 SNTAGT. The CDR3, as DNA: TGTGCCAGCAGTGCCGGGACTAGCGGGGGCGATGAGCAGTTCTTC. Amino acid sequence: CASSAGTSGGDEQFF.

This rearrangement joins TRBV6-5 to TRBJ1-5; 8 bases match TRBD1. Germline CDR1 reads MNHEY; CDR2 reads SVGAGI. This CDR3 is 13 amino acids long. J was trimmed by 3 bases and V by 9 bases; bases with no gene match: 4. The CDR3 loop is CASKTGANQPQHF. The CDR3 DNA is TGTGCCAGTAAGACAGGGGCCAATCAGCCCCAGCATTTT.

This chain joins TRBV28 and TRBJ2-4, with D possibly being TRBD1 (6 bases). Trimming cost V 4 bases and J 0 bases, with 10 bases left between them. The CDR3 sequence is 15 residues long. CDR1 is MDHEN, CDR2 SYDVKM, per germline. The chain's CDR3 is CASSSGALAKNIQYF. CDR3 sequence (DNA): TGTGCCAGCAGTTCAGGGGCTCTAGCCAAAAACATTCAGTACTTC. Full variable domain (rest looked up from reference TRBV28 and TRBJ2-4): DVKVTQSSRYLVKRTGEKVFLECVQDMDHENMFWYRQDPGLGLRLIYFSYDVKMKEKGDIPEGYSVSREKKERFSLILESASTNQTSMYLCASSSGALAKNIQYFGAGTRLSVL.

This clone was detected a few times. The chain links TRBV2 to TRBJ1-4; 7 bases line up with TRBD1. The CDR3 is 15 residues long. The V gene end was trimmed by 6 bases and the J gene end by 6 bases; junction bases not matched to a gene: 10. Per the germline V gene, CDR1 is SNHLY and CDR2 is FYNNEI. CDR3 region: CASSGTALTYEKLFF. CDR3 DNA sequence: TGTGCCAGCAGCGGGACAGCGCTAACCTATGAAAAACTGTTTTTT.

The chain employs TRBV7-8 and TRBJ2-3; D remains unclear. From germline, CDR1 is SGHVS and CDR2 FQNEAQ. Trimming cost V 7 bases and J 4 bases, with 15 bases left between them. The CDR3 is 14 residues long. The CDR3 protein is CASTTRRYPDTQYF. The CDR3 DNA reads TGTGCCAGCACCACTCGCCGATACCCAGATACGCAGTATTTT.

The gene calls are TRBV11-2 and TRBJ2-1, with TRBD2 identical over 8 bases. The CDR3 contains 15 residues. V was pared by 3 bases and J by 9 bases, with 10 bases of the junction left unmatched. The germline V gene encodes CDR1 SGHAT and CDR2 FQNNGV. Here the CDR3 reads CASSFLASGHLEQFF. In DNA, the CDR3 is TGTGCCAGCAGCTTTTTGGCTAGCGGGCACCTTGAGCAGTTCTTC.